The T cell receptor (beta chain) described here comes from a study of blood T cell repertoires in COVID-19. Study background: The United States, Italy and Spain were the sources of the acute and convalescent COVID-19 samples. Sample material is recorded as cDNA or gDNA derived from T cells, B-cell-depleted T cells, or PBMCs.

There are a few counts of this clone. Losses at the gene ends were 6 bases for V and 0 bases for J; bases not matched to a gene: 7. This CDR3 has 15 residues. From germline, CDR1 is MNHEY and CDR2 SVGAGI. Study processing details: Nucleated cell counts were estimated from reference gene primer amplification. The assay was immunoSEQ multiplex PCR, and TCRdb's table has in-frame clones only and misses some. Clone size and the V and J calls come from that table; the DNA yielded D and trimming. The sample holds 150,000 to 180,000 clones, nearly 80% seen once. The rearrangement links TRBV6-5 to TRBJ2-7; 8 nucleotides agree with TRBD2. This sequence originates from a man older than 75 with acute or convalescent COVID-19. The sample taken for sequencing was peripheral blood. Here the CDR3 reads CASRATGGASYEQYV. In DNA, the CDR3 is TGTGCCAGCAGAGCAACGGGAGGGGCCTCCTACGAGCAGTACGTC.